The 18 T cell receptor beta chains below all came from one sample that was sequenced in a study of CD8 T cells in ankylosing spondylitis. TCRdb fed the 5' RACE reads into MiXCR, producing one record per CDR3 protein. This repertoire shows 230,000 or so distinct CDR3 sequences, approximately 24% found once; its top ten account for 0.5% to 0.75%. The sequencing input was blood, either unsorted or a sorted T cell fraction (not recorded which). The source is a male donor with ankylosing spondylitis or in good health (not recorded which).

This clonotype came up many times. The CDR3 loop is CASRQSGQVTGELFF. The CDR3 DNA reads as TGTGCCAGCAGGCAGTCGGGACAGGTGACCGGGGAGCTGTTTTTT. This sequence joins TRBV4-2 and TRBJ2-2, with 8 nucleotides matching TRBD1. With 6 bases clipped from V and 5 bases from J, the junction kept 8 bases outside the gene matches. Germline lookup yields CDR1 LGHNA and CDR2 YNFKEQ. The CDR3 length is 15 residues.

The genes are TRBV7-2 and TRBJ2-5; 7 bases map to TRBD1. Trimming cost V 3 bases and J 4 bases; bases outside gene matches: 5. Germline V gene lookup returns CDR1 SGHTA and CDR2 FQGNSA. This CDR3 has 14 residues. The CDR3 loop is CASSFSGGPETQYF. The CDR3 DNA reads as TGTGCCAGCAGCTTCTCAGGGGGACCAGAGACCCAGTACTTC.

The CDR3 loop reads CSVEERGRDNEQFF. DNA of the CDR3: TGCAGCGTTGAAGAGAGAGGGAGAGACAATGAGCAGTTCTTC. This rearrangement joins TRBV29-1 to TRBJ2-1; perhaps TRBD2 as D (5 bases). CDR1 and CDR2 (germline): SQVTM, ANQGSEA. Trimming removed 0 bases from V and 5 bases from J, with 11 bases in between. CDR3 size: 14 residues.

V gene TRBV20-1 combines with J gene TRBJ2-5; 8 nucleotides match TRBD2. CDR1 is DFQATT and CDR2 is SNEGSKA in the germline V gene (reference sequence). The CDR3 consists of 17 residues. J gave up 1 base and V 1 base, and 11 bases lay outside the gene matches. CDR3 coding DNA: TGCAGTGCTAGAGGCTTCTCTGGCGGGGGGCGCCAAGAGACCCAGTACTTC. Protein sequence: CSARGFSGGGRQETQYF.

The chain combines TRBV20-1 with TRBJ1-2; D may be TRBD1 (5 bases). The CDR3 covers 14 residues. Per germline, CDR1 DFQATT and CDR2 SNEGSKA (reference sequence). The germline V and J ends were trimmed by 3 bases and 0 bases, with 11 bases remaining between them. For the CDR3, the DNA is TGCAGTGCTAGCAGGCAGGGAACTAACTATGGCTACACCTTC. Its translation is CSASRQGTNYGYTF.

The chain has TRBV27 and TRBJ2-3; 14 nucleotides agree with TRBD2. CDR3 size: 18 residues. Germline loops: CDR1 MNHEY, CDR2 SMNVEV (reference sequence). Unmatched junction bases numbered 11, after V lost 6 bases and J lost 3 bases. The CDR3 sequence is CASSSPGLAGEGTDTQYF. The CDR3 DNA reads as TGTGCCAGCAGCTCACCGGGACTAGCGGGGGAGGGGACAGATACGCAGTATTTT.

The chain is built from TRBV2 and TRBJ2-3; the match to TRBD2 covers 9 bases. This CDR3 region has 14 residues. Germline-derived CDR1 and CDR2 are SNHLY and FYNNEI. The junction had 1 base not matched to a gene; V was cut back by 4 bases and J by 2 bases. The CDR3 region is CASSVAGDTDTQYF. CDR3 nucleotide sequence: TGTGCCAGCAGTGTAGCGGGGGACACAGATACGCAGTATTTT.

The sample holds many counts of this clonotype. Here the CDR3 DNA reads TGTGCCAGCAGAAGACGGGTTAGCACAGATACGCAGTATTTT. Translating it yields CASRRRVSTDTQYF. The genes are TRBV27 and TRBJ2-3, with D unresolved. V was cut by 6 bases and J by 0 bases, with 10 bases left in between. The CDR3 has 14 amino acids. Looked up from germline, CDR1 is MNHEY and CDR2 is SMNVEV (reference sequence).

Here the CDR3 DNA reads TGCAGTGCTACCCCGGGAGTGGGTAGGCCCCAGCATTTT. Its protein product is CSATPGVGRPQHF. The chain links TRBV20-1 to TRBJ1-5; D not certain. The V and J ends lost 4 bases and 9 bases respectively, with 16 bases between them. In germline, CDR1 is DFQATT, CDR2 SNEGSKA (reference sequence). The CDR3 has 13 amino acids.

The table lists this clonotype with a few counts. The chain has TRBV20-1 and TRBJ2-3, with D perhaps matching TRBD1 or TRBD2 (5 bases each). CDR1 is DFQATT, CDR2 SNEGSKA, per germline (reference sequence). V was clipped by 2 bases and J by 5 bases, with 8 bases between them. CDR3 size: 12 residues. CDR3 amino acids: CSARMGVDTQYF. The CDR3 nucleotides read TGCAGTGCTAGAATGGGGGTAGATACGCAGTATTTT.

The V and J genes are TRBV20-1 and TRBJ1-3; D is undetermined. Germline CDR1 is DFQATT and CDR2 is SNEGSKA (reference sequence). With 0 bases removed from V and 4 bases from J, the gap between germline ends came to 13 bases. The CDR3 is made up of 15 amino acids. CDR3 nucleotide sequence: TGCAGTGCTAGAGATTCTGAGGGAACGGGAAACACCATATATTTT. Amino acids: CSARDSEGTGNTIYF.

This clonotype was found many times. The chain employs TRBV29-1 and TRBJ1-1; D remains unclear. Germline V gives CDR1 SQVTM, CDR2 ANQGSEA. V dropped 6 bases and J dropped 7 bases, with 3 bases sitting between them. The CDR3 totals 8 residues. CDR3 sequence (DNA): TGCAGCGTCAGTGAAGCTTTCTTT. Translation: CSVSEAFF.

This clonotype was found a few times. V and J are TRBV29-1 and TRBJ2-6, with D unclear. The germline CDR1 and CDR2 sequences are SQVTM and ANQGSEA. Trimming stripped 4 bases from V and 0 bases from J, with 7 bases between. The CDR3 has 14 amino acids. The DNA for the CDR3 is TGCAGCGTTGCAGGATTCTCTGGGGCCAACGTCCTGACTTTC. Amino acids: CSVAGFSGANVLTF.

This clonotype was seen ten or more times. The chain uses TRBV20-1 and TRBJ2-4; D remains ambiguous. Germline CDR1 reads DFQATT; CDR2 reads SNEGSKA (reference sequence). The CDR3 runs 14 residues. V gave up 7 bases and J gave up 0 bases, with 13 bases separating them. In DNA, the CDR3 is TGCAGTGGGGAAGTCGCCTCAGCCAAAAACATTCAGTACTTC. It yields the protein CSGEVASAKNIQYF.

This clonotype was seen at least ten times. The chain combines TRBV6-1 with TRBJ1-5, with 9 bases aligning to TRBD1. The CDR3 has 14 amino acids. Trimming took 6 bases from V and 9 from J; bases not matched to a gene: 9. Looked up from germline, CDR1 is MNHNS and CDR2 is SASEGT. CDR3: CASRRDRGWRPQHF. CDR3 nucleotides: TGTGCCAGCAGGCGTGACAGGGGGTGGAGGCCCCAGCATTTT.

The table lists this clonotype with many counts. This chain uses TRBV3-1 with TRBJ1-4, with D unclear. Looked up from germline, CDR1 is LGHDT and CDR2 is YNNKEL (reference sequence). The CDR3 is made up of 16 amino acids. The V end lost 2 bases, the J end lost 4 bases, and 14 bases lay between the germline ends. The CDR3 sequence: CASSQRSGQLNEKLFF. CDR3 nucleotide sequence: TGTGCCAGCAGCCAAAGGTCGGGCCAACTTAATGAAAAACTGTTTTTT.

The V call is TRBV25-1, the J call TRBJ2-2; D gene uncertain. With 3 bases removed from V and 0 bases from J, the gap between germline ends came to 14 bases. This CDR3 comprises 17 residues. Germline V gene data show CDR1 as MGHDK and CDR2 as SYGVNS. DNA of the CDR3: TGTGCCAGCAGTGATGTGTCGGCCACCACGAACACCGGGGAGCTGTTTTTT. Encoded protein: CASSDVSATTNTGELFF.

In its sample, this clonotype was seen a few times. J is TRBJ1-2 and V is TRBV30; 7 positions match TRBD1. The junction had 5 bases not matched to a gene; V was cut back by 0 bases and J by 7 bases. The CDR3 sequence is 13 residues long. Germline CDR1 GTSNPN, CDR2 SVGIG (reference sequence). The DNA for the CDR3 is TGTGCCTGGAGTGTAGGAGGGGGCTCTGGCTACACCTTC. Protein sequence: CAWSVGGGSGYTF.